The 25 T cell receptor beta chains below were found in one sample sequenced in a study of blood T cell repertoires in COVID-19. Produced via immunoSEQ multiplex PCR; TCRdb's table is partial and in-frame only. This sample has fewer than 200,000 clones, with around 90% found just once. Sequences were obtained from peripheral blood. Receptor source: a man between 60 and 70 years old with active or convalescent COVID-19.

V gene TRBV5-1 combines with J gene TRBJ2-5, with D possibly being TRBD2 (7 bases). Germline V gene lookup returns CDR1 SGHRS and CDR2 YFSETQ. The CDR3 runs 16 residues. With 4 bases removed from V and 2 bases from J, the gap between germline ends came to 18 bases. CDR3 in amino acids: CASSPGGTSLQETQYF. CDR3 in DNA: TGCGCCAGCAGCCCGGGGGGCACAAGTTTACAAGAGACCCAGTACTTC.

This sequence joins TRBV29-1 and TRBJ2-1; D call uncertain. The germline CDR1 and CDR2 sequences are SQVTM and ANQGSEA. The CDR3 runs 10 residues. V lost 4 bases, J lost 14 bases, and 12 bases lay in between. The CDR3 region has the DNA TGCAGCGTTGTAGAGGCCACAGAGTTCTTC. Protein sequence: CSVVEATEFF.

This clone has a handful of counts. The chain joins TRBV5-6 to TRBJ2-1; 8 bases fit TRBD2. Germline loops: CDR1 SGHDT, CDR2 YYEEEE. V shed 2 bases and J 6 bases; nucleotides not matched to a gene: 7. CDR3 length: 15 residues. CDR3 DNA: TGTGCCAGCAGCTTCCGGGGGGGCGGCGGCAATGAGCAGTTCTTC. Protein: CASSFRGGGGNEQFF.

The chain employs TRBV9 and TRBJ2-4, with TRBD1 matching over 9 bases. The trim removed 1 base at V and 5 bases at J, leaving 4 bases unmatched. CDR3 length equals 15 residues. Germline lookup yields CDR1 SGDLS and CDR2 YYNGEE. The CDR3 sequence: CASSVNRGPQNIQYF. The CDR3 coding sequence is TGTGCCAGCAGCGTAAACAGGGGGCCTCAAAACATTCAGTACTTC.

V is TRBV14 and J is TRBJ1-4, with 9 bases matching TRBD1. This CDR3 contains 15 residues. The J segment lost 7 bases and the V segment lost 5 bases, leaving 8 bases of the junction unmatched. The V gene's germline CDR1 is SGHDN and CDR2 FVKESK. CDR3 amino acids: CASSVPGQGLEKLFF. CDR3 DNA: TGTGCCAGCAGCGTTCCGGGACAGGGCCTTGAAAAACTGTTTTTT.

The rearrangement links TRBV7-2 to TRBJ2-1, with D perhaps matching TRBD2 (5 bases). V shed 1 base and J shed 5 bases, with 9 bases lying between them. Germline lookup yields CDR1 SGHTA and CDR2 FQGNSA. The CDR3 is made up of 14 amino acids. The CDR3 nucleotides are TGTGCCAGCAGCTTAGGTAGACTACACAATGAGCAGTTCTTC. Amino acid sequence: CASSLGRLHNEQFF.

This chain uses TRBV4-1 with TRBJ2-1; no definite D call. V lost 0 bases and J lost 0, with 9 bases in between. CDR1 MGHRA and CDR2 YSYEKL come from the germline V gene. CDR3 size: 16 residues. The CDR3 DNA reads TGCGCCAGCAGCCAAGAATTCTCCCTCTCCTACAATGAGCAGTTCTTC. Translation: CASSQEFSLSYNEQFF.

The chain uses TRBV9 and TRBJ2-3, with TRBD1 as a possible D gene (6 bases). The ends were cut back, 5 bases at V and 2 bases at J, with 15 bases in the middle. This CDR3 comprises 15 residues. CDR1 and CDR2 from the germline V gene are SGDLS and YYNGEE. Here the CDR3 reads CASSGRTANTDTQYF. Written as DNA, the CDR3 is TGTGCCAGCAGTGGTAGGACAGCGAACACAGATACGCAGTATTTT.

The chain joins TRBV4-1 to TRBJ1-1; D gene unclear. The germline CDR1 and CDR2 sequences are MGHRA and YSYEKL. The CDR3 runs 17 residues. The V and J ends lost 1 base and 0 bases respectively, with 15 bases between them. In DNA, the CDR3 is TGCGCCAGCAGCCAAGGGAGGTTCGGGTTGGTGAACACTGAAGCTTTCTTT. This sequence encodes CASSQGRFGLVNTEAFF.

The rearrangement uses TRBV3-1 (or the pseudogene TRBV3-2) and TRBJ1-1; a possible D gene is TRBD1 (5 bases). Germline V CDR1 and CDR2: LGHDT, YNNKEL (reference sequence). Between the trimmed V and J ends, which lost 0 bases and 7 bases, there was a span of 12 bases. This CDR3 region has 14 residues. As DNA, the CDR3 is TGTGCCAGCAGCCAAGATGCCAGGGAGGATGAAGCTTTCTTT. It encodes CASSQDAREDEAFF.

The table lists this clone with a few counts. CDR3 coding DNA: TGTGCCATCAGCGACGTAAGAGGCCGGAATGAGCAGTTCTTC. Protein sequence: CAISDVRGRNEQFF. The V and J genes are TRBV10-3 and TRBJ2-1; D unresolved. V gave up 6 bases and J gave up 7 bases, with 16 bases separating them. The germline V gene has CDR1 ENHRY and CDR2 SYGVKD. The length of the CDR3 is 14 residues.

The rearrangement uses TRBV24-1 and TRBJ2-2; D uncertain. CDR3 length: 16 residues. V lost 6 bases and J lost 4, with 17 bases in between. CDR1 KGHDR and CDR2 SFDVKD come from the germline V gene. CDR3 sequence (DNA): TGTGCCACCAGTTCGGCAGGTTTTTCAGGCACCGGGGAGCTGTTTTTT. This encodes CATSSAGFSGTGELFF.

V is TRBV6-5 and J is TRBJ1-6; D perhaps matches TRBD1 (6 bases). The CDR3 has 14 amino acids. The V end lost 6 bases, the J end lost 7 bases, and 13 bases lay between the germline ends. Looked up from germline, CDR1 is MNHEY and CDR2 is SVGAGI. For the CDR3, the DNA is TGTGCCAGCAGAAATACAGGGTGGAATTCACCCCTCCACTTT. Translation: CASRNTGWNSPLHF.

The chain has TRBV11-3 and TRBJ2-1; TRBD2 agrees at 7 bases. This CDR3 is built from 15 residues. Germline V lookup: CDR1 SGHNT, CDR2 YENEEA. V lost 5 bases to trimming and J lost 5 bases; unmatched junction nucleotides: 9. CDR3 bases: TGTGCCAGCAGCCCCGGGGCAGCGGGGAACAATGAGCAGTTCTTC. This translates into CASSPGAAGNNEQFF.

This rearrangement joins TRBV5-1 to TRBJ2-1; D gene unclear. Germline lookup yields CDR1 SGHRS and CDR2 YFSETQ. The CDR3 is made up of 15 amino acids. V was pared by 4 bases and J by 2 bases, with 13 bases between. The DNA of the CDR3 is TGCGCCAGCAGCCGAACAGCAAGCCCCTACAATGAGCAGTTCTTC. Translating gives CASSRTASPYNEQFF.

The chain couples TRBV6-5 to TRBJ2-1; D is undetermined. The CDR3 is made up of 14 amino acids. V gave up 6 bases and J gave up 0 bases, with 9 bases separating them. Germline CDR1 reads MNHEY; CDR2 reads SVGAGI. This chain's CDR3 is CASRVRSSYNEQFF. CDR3 nucleotides: TGTGCCAGCAGGGTAAGGAGCTCCTACAATGAGCAGTTCTTC.

The chain couples TRBV9 to TRBJ2-3; a weak D match, TRBD2 (6 bases). The CDR3 sequence is 15 residues long. Trimming left V 4 bases short and J 2 bases short, with 14 bases between. Germline V CDR1 and CDR2: SGDLS, YYNGEE. DNA for the CDR3: TGTGCCAGCAGCCCACGGGGGAGCTACACAGATACGCAGTATTTT. This encodes CASSPRGSYTDTQYF.

V is TRBV29-1 and J is TRBJ2-5; tentatively, D is TRBD1 (7 bases). The CDR3 consists of 12 residues. Trimming shortened V by 6 bases and J by 5 bases, and 13 bases separated the two germline ends. Germline CDR1 and CDR2: SQVTM and ANQGSEA. The CDR3 is CSVVRGEETQYF. CDR3 nucleotides: TGCAGCGTAGTCAGGGGGGAGGAGACCCAGTACTTC.

The rearrangement joins TRBV6-7 to TRBJ2-3; no definite D call. TRBV6-7 is an ORF, with its function uncertain. The CDR3 length is 15 residues. V lost 4 bases to trimming and J lost 1 base, with 12 bases between them. The CDR3 sequence is CASSSLARGTDTQYF. The CDR3 coding sequence is TGTGCCAGCAGTTCCCTCGCCCGGGGCACAGATACGCAGTATTTT.

This clone has just a few counts. The chain joins TRBV5-6 to TRBJ1-3; TRBD1 agrees at 8 bases. The CDR3 runs to 15 residues. V lost 5 bases and J lost 3; bases outside the gene matches: 7. Germline loops: CDR1 SGHDT, CDR2 YYEEEE. This CDR3 reads CASRLQGAGGNTIYF. For the CDR3, the DNA is TGTGCCAGCAGATTGCAGGGGGCGGGTGGAAACACCATATATTTT.

The rearrangement joins TRBV3-1 (or the pseudogene TRBV3-2) to TRBJ1-5; weak D call: TRBD1 (6 bases). Germline loops: CDR1 LGHDT, CDR2 YNNKEL (reference sequence). This CDR3 is built from 15 residues. V lost 0 bases to trimming and J lost 2 bases, with 8 bases between them. In DNA form, the CDR3 reads TGTGCCAGCAGCCAAGATTCAGGGGGCAATCAGCCCCAGCATTTT. Protein sequence: CASSQDSGGNQPQHF.

The chain has TRBV19 and TRBJ1-3; 10 bases line up with TRBD1. The CDR3 loop spans 14 amino acids. Losses at the gene ends were 9 bases for V and 5 bases for J; bases not matched to a gene: 7. The germline gives CDR1 LNHDA, CDR2 SQIVND (reference sequence). As DNA, the CDR3 is TGTGCCAGCTCTGGGGACAGGGGAAGAAACACCATATATTTT. Protein product: CASSGDRGRNTIYF.

This clone has just one count. The V call is TRBV4-1, the J call TRBJ2-5, with TRBD2 matching 12 bases. This CDR3 is built from 18 residues. The germline V gene has CDR1 MGHRA and CDR2 YSYEKL. V lost 4 bases and J lost 1; bases outside the gene matches: 10. CDR3 coding DNA: TGCGCCAGCAGCCTCAGGACTAGCGGGGCACCAATCCAAGAGACCCAGTACTTC. Amino acid sequence: CASSLRTSGAPIQETQYF.

The V call is TRBV6-1, the J call TRBJ1-2; TRBD1 matches 9 bases. This CDR3 is 15 amino acids long. Trimming took 3 bases from V and 2 from J; bases not matched to a gene: 4. The germline V gene has CDR1 MNHNS and CDR2 SASEGT. The CDR3 sequence: CASSDPGTGNYGYTF. The CDR3 coding sequence is TGTGCCAGCAGTGACCCCGGGACAGGGAACTATGGCTACACCTTC.

The chain combines TRBV5-1 with TRBJ2-1, with D tentatively TRBD2 (6 bases). The length of the CDR3 is 14 residues. Trimming stripped 4 bases from V and 6 bases from J, with 14 bases between. The germline V gene encodes CDR1 SGHRS and CDR2 YFSETQ. In DNA form, the CDR3 reads TGCGCCAGCAGCGCGGGGACCCCGGGCAATGAGCAGTTCTTC. This translates into CASSAGTPGNEQFF.